The 12 T cell receptor beta chains below come from one sample, sequenced in a study of OX40 agonist ivuxolimab in advanced cancers. The library was generated by the immunoSEQ multiplex PCR assay. TCRdb holds this immuneACCESS table with in-frame rearrangements only. Some clones are missing; in checked studies, unresolved V genes explain under half, and the rest has no known cause. Across this sample there are more than 85,000 clones, with more than 70% seen only once. The ten largest clonotypes hold 0.27% of the sample. This material consisted of CD4+ or CD8+ T cells sorted from blood, taken in a trial of the OX40 agonist ivuxolimab. The receptors derive from an adult with an advanced solid tumor such as melanoma, head and neck, liver or kidney cancer.

The chain joins TRBV6-5 to TRBJ1-2; possibly TRBD1 for D (5 bases). CDR1 MNHEY and CDR2 SVGAGI come from the germline V gene. With 6 bases removed from V and 8 bases from J, the gap between germline ends came to 19 bases. The CDR3 extends over 14 amino acids. CDR3 DNA: TGTGCCAGCAGAGAGAGCAGGGAATTGGGAGGCTACACCTTC. Translation: CASRESRELGGYTF.

This sequence joins TRBV28 and TRBJ2-3; no reliable D call. The germline V gene encodes CDR1 MDHEN and CDR2 SYDVKM. CDR3 length: 15 amino acids. Trimming left V 3 bases short and J 8 bases short, with 18 bases between. CDR3 region: CASSFGAPAFGTQYF. CDR3 bases: TGTGCCAGCAGTTTCGGCGCCCCGGCCTTCGGTACGCAGTATTTT.

The chain has TRBV11-3 and TRBJ2-5, with a tentative D call TRBD1 (5 bases). Per germline, CDR1 SGHNT and CDR2 YENEEA. V was pared by 5 bases and J by 1 base, with 5 bases between. CDR3 length: 12 amino acids. DNA for the CDR3: TGTGCCAGCAGCAGGGGCCAAGAGACCCAGTACTTC. This encodes CASSRGQETQYF.

This sequence joins TRBV4-3 and TRBJ2-2; 8 bases line up with TRBD1. Germline loops: CDR1 LGHNA, CDR2 YSLEER. Trimming at V came to 4 bases and at J to 7 bases, leaving 8 bases not matched to a gene. This CDR3 spans 15 amino acids. DNA of the CDR3: TGCGCCAGCAGCCCTCGGGACAGGAGGGACGGGGAGCTGTTTTTT. Protein sequence: CASSPRDRRDGELFF.

This chain joins TRBV5-6 and TRBJ2-5, with 7 bases matching TRBD1. The CDR3 length is 14 residues. The V and J ends lost 6 bases and 7 bases, in that order; junction bases with no gene match: 12. Germline CDR1 is SGHDT and CDR2 is YYEEEE. The CDR3 sequence is CASTSNRGVGTQYF. CDR3 in DNA: TGTGCCAGCACCAGTAACAGGGGAGTCGGGACCCAGTACTTC.

The chain has TRBV7-8 and TRBJ2-5; 11 bases fit TRBD2. The CDR3 runs to 15 residues. Trimming at V came to 4 bases and at J to 3 bases, leaving 4 bases not matched to a gene. Germline V lookup: CDR1 SGHVS, CDR2 FQNEAQ. CDR3 sequence: CASSSTSGSKETQYF. The CDR3 DNA reads as TGTGCCAGCAGCTCCACTAGCGGGAGTAAAGAGACCCAGTACTTC.

This sequence joins TRBV5-1 and TRBJ2-7; D is possibly TRBD1 (6 bases). Trimming cost V 0 bases and J 5 bases, with 12 bases left between them. This CDR3 has 14 amino acids. CDR1 and CDR2 (germline): SGHRS, YFSETQ. Written as DNA, the CDR3 is TGCGCCAGCAGCTTGGAGGGGACACGGAACGAGCAGTACTTC. Amino acids: CASSLEGTRNEQYF.

The chain recombines TRBV7-8 with TRBJ1-5, with 8 bases identical to TRBD1. Germline-derived CDR1 and CDR2 are SGHVS and FQNEAQ. V lost 2 bases to trimming and J lost 2 bases; unmatched junction nucleotides: 11. CDR3 size: 18 residues. CDR3 DNA sequence: TGTGCCAGCAGCTTACCGGAGACAGGGGTACGGGGCAATCAGCCCCAGCATTTT. The encoded protein is CASSLPETGVRGNQPQHF. Full variable domain (rest looked up from reference TRBV7-8 and TRBJ1-5): GAGVSQSPRYKVAKRGQDVALRCDPISGHVSLFWYQQALGQGPEFLTYFQNEAQLDKSGLPSDRFFAERPEGSVSTLKIQRTQQEDSAVYLCASSLPETGVRGNQPQHFGDGTRLSIL.

V gene TRBV27 combines with J gene TRBJ1-1; 10 bases are shared with TRBD1. Germline V CDR1 and CDR2: MNHEY, SMNVEV (reference sequence). Germline trimming cut 4 bases from V and 10 bases from J; bases unmatched to any gene: 12. The CDR3 is 15 amino acids. The CDR3 bases are TGTGCCAGCAGTTATAAACTCCGGGACAGGGGAGGAGCTTTCTTT. This encodes CASSYKLRDRGGAFF.

Of note for this clone: The conserved final phenylalanine or tryptophan is absent from the CDR3, which likely points to a read error. It is unclear where the CDR3 begins or ends on the DNA, so no DNA is shown, and the CDR3 is as TCRdb lists it. The rearrangement links TRBV27 to TRBJ1-2. The germline gives CDR1 MNHEY, CDR2 SMNVEV (reference sequence). The CDR3 totals 13 residues, both ends included. The CDR3 loop is CASSFSHTQTPRI.

J is TRBJ2-2 and V is TRBV7-6; D gene uncertain. Germline V lookup: CDR1 SGHVS, CDR2 FNYEAQ. The CDR3 spans 13 residues. The germline V and J ends were trimmed by 1 base and 8 bases, with 8 bases remaining between them. This chain's CDR3 is CASSLGPLGELFF. The CDR3 DNA sequence: TGTGCCAGCAGCTTAGGGCCTTTAGGGGAGCTGTTTTTT.

A single count supports this clone. The rearrangement joins TRBV5-5 to TRBJ1-1; D perhaps matches TRBD1 (6 bases). Germline CDR1 and CDR2: SGHKS and YYEKEE (reference sequence). V lost 7 bases and J 1 base, leaving 14 bases between the germline ends. The CDR3 runs to 14 residues. The CDR3 region is CASGTGNQNTEAFF. In DNA form, the CDR3 reads TGTGCCAGCGGAACAGGGAATCAGAACACTGAAGCTTTCTTT. The complete variable domain, with remaining parts taken from reference TRBV5-5 and TRBJ1-1, reads DAGVTQSPTHLIKTRGQQVTLRCSPISGHKSVSWYQQVLGQGPQFIFQYYEKEERGRGNFPDRFSARQFPNYSSELNVNALLLGDSALYLCASGTGNQNTEAFFGQGTRLTVV.